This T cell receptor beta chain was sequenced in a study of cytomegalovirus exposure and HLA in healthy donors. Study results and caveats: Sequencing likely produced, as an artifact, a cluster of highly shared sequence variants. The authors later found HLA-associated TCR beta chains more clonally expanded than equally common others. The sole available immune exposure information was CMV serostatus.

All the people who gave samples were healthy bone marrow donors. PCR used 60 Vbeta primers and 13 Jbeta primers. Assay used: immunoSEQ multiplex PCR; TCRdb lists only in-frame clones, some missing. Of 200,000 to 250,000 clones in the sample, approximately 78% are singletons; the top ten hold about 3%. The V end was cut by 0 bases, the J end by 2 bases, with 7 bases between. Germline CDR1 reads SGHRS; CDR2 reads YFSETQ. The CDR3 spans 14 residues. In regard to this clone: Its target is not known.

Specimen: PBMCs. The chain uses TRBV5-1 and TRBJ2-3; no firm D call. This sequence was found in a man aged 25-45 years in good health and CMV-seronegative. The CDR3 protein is CASSLDTSTDTQYF. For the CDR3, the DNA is TGCGCCAGCAGCTTGGACACATCCACAGATACGCAGTATTTT. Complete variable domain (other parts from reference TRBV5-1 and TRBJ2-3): KAGVTQTPRYLIKTRGQQVTLSCSPISGHRSVSWYQQTPGQGLQFLFEYFSETQRNKGNFPGRFSGRQFSNSRSEMNVSTLELGDSALYLCASSLDTSTDTQYFGPGTRLTVL.